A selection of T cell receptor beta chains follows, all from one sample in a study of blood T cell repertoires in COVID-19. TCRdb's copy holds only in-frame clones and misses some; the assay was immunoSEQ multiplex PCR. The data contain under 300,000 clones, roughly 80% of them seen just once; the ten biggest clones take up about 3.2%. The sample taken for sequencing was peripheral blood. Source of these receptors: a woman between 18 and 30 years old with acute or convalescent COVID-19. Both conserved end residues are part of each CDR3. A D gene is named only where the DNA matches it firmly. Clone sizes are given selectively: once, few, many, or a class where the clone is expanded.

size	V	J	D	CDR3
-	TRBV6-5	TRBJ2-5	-	CASRPSTAQETQYF
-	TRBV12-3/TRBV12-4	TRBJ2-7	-	CASSPATYEQYF
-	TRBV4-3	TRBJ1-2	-	CASSQEGVVGYTF
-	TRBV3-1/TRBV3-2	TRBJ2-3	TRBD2	CASSQAPGLAGVVGGTDTQYF
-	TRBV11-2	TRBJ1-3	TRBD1	CASSLEGRGGNTIYF
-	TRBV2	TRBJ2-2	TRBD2	CASRKLAASNTGELFF
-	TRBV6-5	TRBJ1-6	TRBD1	CASSRTGTGGSPLHF
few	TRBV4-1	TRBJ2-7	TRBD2	CASSQGLAAYSEQYF
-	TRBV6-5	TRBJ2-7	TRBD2	CASSPGGNYEQYF
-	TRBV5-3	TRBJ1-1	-	CARSLKKQGRTEAFF
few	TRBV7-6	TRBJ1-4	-	CASSLAQGTNEKLFF
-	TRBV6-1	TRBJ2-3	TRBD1	CASSDNPGQGTDTQYF
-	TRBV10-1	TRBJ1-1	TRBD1	CASSEGTGGYTEAFF
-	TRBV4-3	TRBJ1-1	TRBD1	CASSHPPGTASLNTEAFF
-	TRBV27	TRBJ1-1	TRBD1	CASSRLRGLTLTEAFF
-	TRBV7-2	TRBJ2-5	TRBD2	CASSYSGGWETQYF
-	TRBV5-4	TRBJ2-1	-	CASSLVGGGSGGEQFF
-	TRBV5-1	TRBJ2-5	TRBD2	CASSPRSSGTETQYF
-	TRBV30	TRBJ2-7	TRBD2	CAWSGPSGRASPYF
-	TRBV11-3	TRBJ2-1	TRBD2	CASSLGGLEDYNEQFF
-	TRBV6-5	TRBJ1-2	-	CASSPTAWSYGYTF
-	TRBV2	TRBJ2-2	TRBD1	CASKGTANTGELFF
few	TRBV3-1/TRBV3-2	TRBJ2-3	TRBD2	CASSPTSGSTDTQYF
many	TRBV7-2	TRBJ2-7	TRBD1	CASSPTGGRPYEQYF
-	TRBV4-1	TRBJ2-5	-	CASSQEGAVGLVYF
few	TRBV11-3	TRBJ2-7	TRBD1	CASSEGGSLNEQYF
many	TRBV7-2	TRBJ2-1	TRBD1	CASSLGGGQTGTTYNEQFF
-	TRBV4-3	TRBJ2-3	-	CASSQEYQGTDTQYF
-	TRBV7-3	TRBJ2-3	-	CASSSPGYTDTQYF
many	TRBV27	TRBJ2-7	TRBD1	CASSLSGTAYEQYF
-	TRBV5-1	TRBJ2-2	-	CASSLVPMGRLNTGELFF
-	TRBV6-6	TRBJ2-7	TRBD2	CASSYLAGTGYEQYF
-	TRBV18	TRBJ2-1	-	CASSLMTEPGEQFF
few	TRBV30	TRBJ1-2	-	CAWSVRYGYTF
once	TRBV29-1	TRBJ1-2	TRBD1	CSVDGPGTDSYGYTF
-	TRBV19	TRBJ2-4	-	CASSWDTRGGNIQYF
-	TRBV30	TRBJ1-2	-	CAWSEGLGYTF
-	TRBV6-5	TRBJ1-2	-	CASSYSAQGYGYTF
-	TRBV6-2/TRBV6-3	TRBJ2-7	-	CASSELSHRRVAYEQYF
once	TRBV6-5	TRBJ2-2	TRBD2	CASKQTSGNTGELFF
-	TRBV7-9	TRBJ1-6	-	CASSFESSYNSPLHF
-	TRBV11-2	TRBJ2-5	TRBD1	CASSLVRLTTGGEKETQYF
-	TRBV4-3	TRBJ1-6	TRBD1	CASSQDAMGGDRGFSPLHF
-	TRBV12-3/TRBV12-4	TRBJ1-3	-	CASSLGGPTIYF
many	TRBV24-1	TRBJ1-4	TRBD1	CATSGGTGINEKLFF
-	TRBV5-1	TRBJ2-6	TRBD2	CASSELAGAGANVLTF
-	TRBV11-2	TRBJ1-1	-	CASSFGGEAFF